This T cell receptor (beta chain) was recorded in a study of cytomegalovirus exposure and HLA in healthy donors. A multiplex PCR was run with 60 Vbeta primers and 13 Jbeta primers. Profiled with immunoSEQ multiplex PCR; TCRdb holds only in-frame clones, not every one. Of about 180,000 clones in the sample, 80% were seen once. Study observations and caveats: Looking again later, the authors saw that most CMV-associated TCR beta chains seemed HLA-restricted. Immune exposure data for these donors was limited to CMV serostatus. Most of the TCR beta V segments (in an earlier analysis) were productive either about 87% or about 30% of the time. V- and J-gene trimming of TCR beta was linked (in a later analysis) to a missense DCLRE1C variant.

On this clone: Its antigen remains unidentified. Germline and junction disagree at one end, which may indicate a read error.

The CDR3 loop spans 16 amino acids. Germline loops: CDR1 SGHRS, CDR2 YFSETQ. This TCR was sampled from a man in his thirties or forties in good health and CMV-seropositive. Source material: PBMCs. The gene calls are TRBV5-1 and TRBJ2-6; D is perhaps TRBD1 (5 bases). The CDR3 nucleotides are TGCGCCCGCAGCTTTGACAGAACCTCTGGGGCCAACGTCCTGACTTTC. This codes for CARSFDRTSGANVLTF.